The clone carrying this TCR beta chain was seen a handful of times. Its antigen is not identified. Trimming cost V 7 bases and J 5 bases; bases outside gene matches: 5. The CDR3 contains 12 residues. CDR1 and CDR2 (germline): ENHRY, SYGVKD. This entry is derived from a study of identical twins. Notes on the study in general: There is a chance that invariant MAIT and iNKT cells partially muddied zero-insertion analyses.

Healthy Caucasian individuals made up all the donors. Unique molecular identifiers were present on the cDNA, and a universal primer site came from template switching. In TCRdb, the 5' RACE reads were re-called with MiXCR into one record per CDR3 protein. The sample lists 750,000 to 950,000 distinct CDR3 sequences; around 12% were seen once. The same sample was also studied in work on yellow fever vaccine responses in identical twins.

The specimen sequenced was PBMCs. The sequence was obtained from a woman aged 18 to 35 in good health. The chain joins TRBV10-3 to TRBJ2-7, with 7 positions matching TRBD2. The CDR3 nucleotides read TGTGCCATCACCGCGGGAGAGCACGAGCAGTACTTC. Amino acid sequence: CAITAGEHEQYF.